This T cell receptor beta chain comes out of a study of Graves' ophthalmopathy and Graves' hyperthyroidism. The authors amplified TCR beta CDR3 regions from RNA transcripts. Second-round multiplex PCR came after first-round RT-PCR with HTBI primers. TCRdb re-called the multiplex PCR reads through MiXCR, storing one row per CDR3 protein. This sample has about 590,000 distinct CDR3 sequences; about two fifths occur once, and the top ten carry less than 4.5%. The CDR3 runs 16 residues. The germline CDR1 and CDR2 sequences are MNHEY and SVGAGI. V dropped 5 bases and J dropped 5; count of bases not matched to a gene: 10.

The sequencing sample was made of peripheral blood or thyroid tissue (not recorded which). This clonotype was sampled from an adult man with Graves' hyperthyroidism. The chain combines TRBV6-5 with TRBJ1-1; TRBD1 aligns across 11 bases. Here the CDR3 reads CASSTPGTGGVTEAFF. CDR3 DNA sequence: TGTGCCAGCAGTACGCCCGGGACAGGGGGTGTAACTGAAGCTTTCTTT.